This passage covers 18 T cell receptor beta chains from one sample sequenced in a study of blood T cell repertoires in COVID-19. The table came from immunoSEQ multiplex PCR; TCRdb's copy has only in-frame clones and leaves some out. The data contain roughly 380,000 clones, about 91% of them singletons. Sequenced sample: peripheral blood. The receptors stem from a woman aged 40 to 50 with COVID-19, enrolled during active disease.

This chain links TRBV12-3 or TRBV12-4 with TRBJ2-3; D remains ambiguous. With 6 bases removed from V and 2 bases from J, the gap between germline ends came to 9 bases. This CDR3 contains 13 residues. In nucleotides, the CDR3 is TGTGCCAGCAGCCCCGCACACACAGATACGCAGTATTTT. Protein product: CASSPAHTDTQYF.

This clone appeared a single time. The V gene is TRBV28, the J gene TRBJ1-3; D is perhaps TRBD1 (6 bases). The CDR3 runs to 14 residues. The ends were cut back, 10 bases at V and 4 bases at J, with 17 bases in the middle. The germline V gene has CDR1 MDHEN and CDR2 SYDVKM. CDR3 sequence (DNA): TGTGCCACCTCGAGCGGGGGGCGGGGAAACACCATATATTTT. This translates into CATSSGGRGNTIYF.

This rearrangement joins TRBV4-1 to TRBJ1-4, with TRBD1 matching 8 bases. Looked up from germline, CDR1 is MGHRA and CDR2 is YSYEKL. With 5 bases clipped from V and 11 bases from J, the junction kept 4 bases outside the gene matches. This CDR3 has 12 amino acids. DNA for the CDR3: TGCGCCAGCAGCGGCGGACAGGGCAAACTGTTTTTT. Its protein is CASSGGQGKLFF.

This clone was seen just once. The genes are TRBV7-2 and TRBJ1-2; no clear D gene. The CDR3 consists of 15 residues. Per germline, CDR1 SGHTA and CDR2 FQGNSA. V lost 1 base and J lost 6, with 15 bases in between. CDR3 DNA sequence: TGTGCCAGCAGCTTAGAACGGACTCGATGGGATGGCTACACCTTC. Its translation is CASSLERTRWDGYTF. Using reference TRBV7-2 and TRBJ1-2 for the parts outside the CDR3, the full variable domain is GAGVSQSPSNKVTEKGKDVELRCDPISGHTALYWYRQSLGQGLEFLIYFQGNSAPDKSGLPSDRFSAERTGGSVSTLTIQRTQQEDSAVYLCASSLERTRWDGYTFGSGTRLTVV.

The chain employs TRBV7-9 and TRBJ2-3, with D perhaps TRBD1 (5 bases). With 4 bases removed from V and 8 bases from J, the gap between germline ends came to 10 bases. Germline values: CDR1 SEHNR, CDR2 FQNEAQ (reference sequence). CDR3 length equals 12 residues. DNA for the CDR3: TGTGCCAGCAGCTCTGACAGTGGTACGCAGTATTTT. Translated: CASSSDSGTQYF.

This clone came up once. The rearrangement links TRBV18 to TRBJ2-1; TRBD2 aligns across 9 bases. CDR1 is KGHSH and CDR2 is LQKENI in the germline V gene. The CDR3 consists of 14 residues. Germline trimming cut 4 bases from V and 5 bases from J; bases unmatched to any gene: 3. DNA of the CDR3: TGTGCCAGCTCACTGCCTAGCGGGGACAATGAGCAGTTCTTC. It codes for CASSLPSGDNEQFF.

Remarks on this clone: Mismatch with germline at one junction end may stem from a read error. The rearrangement links TRBV6-5 to TRBJ2-2; 8 bases agree with TRBD1. Germline CDR1 reads MNHEY; CDR2 reads SVGAGI. The CDR3 runs to 13 residues. CDR3 sequence: CARWTGIHRGAVF. CDR3 DNA sequence: TGTGCCAGGTGGACAGGGATACACCGGGGAGCTGTTTTT.

This CDR3 is CASSAGQGVPYEQYF. DNA of the CDR3: TGTGCCAGCAGTGCGGGACAGGGGGTTCCCTACGAGCAGTACTTC. The genes are TRBV28 and TRBJ2-7; 11 bases align to TRBD1. J gave up 2 bases and V 5 bases, and 5 bases lay outside the gene matches. The germline gives CDR1 MDHEN, CDR2 SYDVKM. CDR3 length: 15 residues.

As DNA, the CDR3 is TGCAGCGTTCAGGGCGCTGAAGCTTTCTTT. Its translation is CSVQGAEAFF. The chain links TRBV29-1 to TRBJ1-1, with D possibly being TRBD1 (5 bases). The V gene lost 5 bases and the J gene lost 6 bases, with 7 bases spanning the gap. There are 10 residues in the CDR3. The germline V gene has CDR1 SQVTM and CDR2 ANQGSEA.

V and J are TRBV6-5 and TRBJ1-6; 9 bases align to TRBD1. Unmatched junction bases numbered 8, after V lost 7 bases and J lost 7 bases. From germline, CDR1 is MNHEY and CDR2 SVGAGI. The CDR3 is made up of 15 amino acids. The CDR3 region is CASKGSGTGNSPLHF. Here the CDR3 DNA reads TGTGCCAGCAAAGGTTCTGGGACAGGGAATTCACCCCTCCACTTT.

This chain links TRBV9 with TRBJ2-2; 7 bases match TRBD2. CDR3 length equals 17 residues. J was trimmed by 7 bases and V by 3 bases; bases with no gene match: 15. Germline CDR1 is SGDLS and CDR2 is YYNGEE. In nucleotides, the CDR3 is TGTGCCAGCAGCGGGAAGCGGGGCGGGAGAGCTGACGGGGAGCTGTTTTTT. Translating gives CASSGKRGGRADGELFF.

This chain connects TRBV10-3 to TRBJ1-5, with 9 bases matching TRBD1. The CDR3 is 17 amino acids. The germline CDR1 and CDR2 sequences are ENHRY and SYGVKD. The trim removed 3 bases at V and 4 bases at J, leaving 10 bases unmatched. The CDR3 loop reads CAISESIIQGANQPQHF. The CDR3 nucleotides are TGTGCCATCAGTGAATCGATCATACAGGGGGCGAATCAGCCCCAGCATTTT.

This clone appeared once. The chain couples TRBV7-2 to TRBJ2-2, with 14 bases identical to TRBD2. V shed 0 bases and J 4 bases; nucleotides not matched to a gene: 10. The CDR3 totals 20 residues. CDR1 and CDR2 (germline): SGHTA, FQGNSA. The CDR3 nucleotides read TGTGCCAGCAGCTTAGCGTCAAGACTAGCGGGAGGGCCAGGCACCGGGGAGCTGTTTTTT. Amino acids: CASSLASRLAGGPGTGELFF.

This chain uses TRBV5-1 with TRBJ1-2; the match to TRBD1 covers 7 bases. Germline V lookup: CDR1 SGHRS, CDR2 YFSETQ. The trim removed 0 bases at V and 7 bases at J, leaving 15 bases unmatched. This CDR3 comprises 17 residues. The CDR3 DNA reads as TGCGCCAGCAGCTTGGGCCCCGGGACAGCCCAAAAAGCTGGCTACACCTTC. As protein: CASSLGPGTAQKAGYTF.

The CDR3 DNA follows: TGTGCCAGCAGTCCTCCGGGGGGGCGGCGGGGAGGGCAGTTCTTC. It encodes CASSPPGGRRGGQFF. This chain connects TRBV28 to TRBJ2-1, with TRBD2 identical over 8 bases. Germline values: CDR1 MDHEN, CDR2 SYDVKM. The CDR3 is made up of 15 amino acids. V shed 5 bases and J 12 bases; nucleotides not matched to a gene: 15. Using reference TRBV28 and TRBJ2-1 for the parts outside the CDR3, the full variable domain is DVKVTQSSRYLVKRTGEKVFLECVQDMDHENMFWYRQDPGLGLRLIYFSYDVKMKEKGDIPEGYSVSREKKERFSLILESASTNQTSMYLCASSPPGGRRGGQFFGPGTRLTVL.

This clone was observed a single time. CDR3 bases: TGTGCCAGCAGCGTACGACCTAAGGGACAGGGGGATGTTCAGCCCCAGCATTTT. Translated: CASSVRPKGQGDVQPQHF. V is TRBV11-3 and J is TRBJ1-5, with 11 bases fitting TRBD1. The CDR3 extends over 18 amino acids. The junction had 15 bases not matched to a gene; V was cut back by 5 bases and J by 6 bases. Germline CDR1 SGHNT, CDR2 YENEEA. The variable domain in full, with the rest retrieved from reference TRBV11-3 and TRBJ1-5, is EAGVVQSPRYKIIEKKQPVAFWCNPISGHNTLYWYLQNLGQGPELLIRYENEEAVDDSQLPKDRFSAERLKGVDSTLKIQPAELGDSAVYLCASSVRPKGQGDVQPQHFGDGTRLSIL.

The chain is built from TRBV7-9 and TRBJ2-5; 8 nucleotides match TRBD2. Unmatched junction bases numbered 6, after V lost 11 bases and J lost 4 bases. CDR3 size: 12 residues. The germline V gene has CDR1 SEHNR and CDR2 FQNEAQ (reference sequence). The CDR3 here is CAYRGGGETQYF. The CDR3 nucleotides read TGTGCCTACCGGGGGGGAGGAGAGACCCAGTACTTC.

The genes are TRBV7-9 and TRBJ1-6, with unresolved D. Trimming took 2 bases from V and 7 from J, leaving 18 bases between them. The germline gives CDR1 SEHNR, CDR2 FQNEAQ (reference sequence). CDR3 length: 17 residues. The CDR3 region has the DNA TGTGCCAGCAGCTTACGTGGAAGGGAGGCCGGGAATTCACCCCTCCACTTT. It encodes CASSLRGREAGNSPLHF.